The 31 T cell receptor beta chains below come from one sample, sequenced in a study of cytomegalovirus exposure and HLA in healthy donors. PCR employed 60 Vbeta and 13 Jbeta primers. Profiling relied on immunoSEQ multiplex PCR, and the TCRdb table lists in-frame clones only, not all of them. The data contain about 200,000 clones, 70% to 90% of them singletons. Sequenced: PBMCs. The receptor set was obtained from a woman aged 50 to 65 in good health and CMV-seronegative.

This chain links TRBV5-1 with TRBJ1-1; the match to TRBD1 covers 11 bases. The germline CDR1 and CDR2 sequences are SGHRS and YFSETQ. The CDR3 is 17 residues long. V trimming: 4 bases; J trimming: 3 bases; junction bases outside the gene matches: 11. The CDR3 sequence: CASSTGQGVRAYTEAFF. The CDR3 region has the DNA TGCGCCAGCAGCACGGGACAGGGGGTTAGAGCGTACACTGAAGCTTTCTTT.

CDR3 region: CASSQSLGTGFPDTQYF. For the CDR3, the DNA is TGTGCCAGCAGCCAATCTCTCGGGACAGGGTTCCCAGATACGCAGTATTTT. The chain carries TRBV4-2 and TRBJ2-3; 9 bases align to TRBD1. J lost 4 bases, V lost 2 bases, and 10 bases had no gene match. This CDR3 has 17 residues. In germline, CDR1 is LGHNA, CDR2 YNFKEQ.

V and J are TRBV6-5 and TRBJ2-1; 8 nucleotides match TRBD2. The CDR3 spans 14 residues. The V gene's germline CDR1 is MNHEY and CDR2 SVGAGI. With 6 bases clipped from V and 3 bases from J, the junction kept 4 bases outside the gene matches. Here the CDR3 reads CASRISGIYNEQFF. The CDR3 DNA is TGTGCCAGCAGGATTAGCGGGATCTACAATGAGCAGTTCTTC.

V and J are TRBV5-1 and TRBJ1-2; D may be TRBD1 (5 bases). Germline V gives CDR1 SGHRS, CDR2 YFSETQ. The ends were cut back, 0 bases at V and 5 bases at J, with 14 bases in the middle. The CDR3 loop spans 15 amino acids. The CDR3 nucleotides are TGCGCCAGCAGCTTGGACTCCCAGGGCTGGTATGGCTACACCTTC. Translation gives CASSLDSQGWYGYTF. Drawing the rest from reference TRBV5-1 and TRBJ1-2, the complete variable domain is KAGVTQTPRYLIKTRGQQVTLSCSPISGHRSVSWYQQTPGQGLQFLFEYFSETQRNKGNFPGRFSGRQFSNSRSEMNVSTLELGDSALYLCASSLDSQGWYGYTFGSGTRLTVV.

This rearrangement joins TRBV5-1 to TRBJ2-5, with TRBD1 matching over 7 bases. Germline V gene sequence: CDR1 SGHRS, CDR2 YFSETQ. CDR3 length equals 15 residues. V was clipped by 0 bases and J by 5 bases; unmatched bases: 7. CDR3 nucleotides: TGCGCCAGCAGCTTGGGCGACAGGGACGTTGAGACCCAGTACTTC. It translates to CASSLGDRDVETQYF.

This clone was counted a single time. This chain joins TRBV6-5 and TRBJ1-2; no clear D. The germline gives CDR1 MNHEY, CDR2 SVGAGI. Deletions cut 6 bases from V and 4 bases from J, with 12 bases between. The length of the CDR3 is 13 residues. The CDR3 DNA is TGTGCCAGCAGAGCGCCCGCTCGCTATGGCTACACCTTC. Its protein is CASRAPARYGYTF.

V and J are TRBV6-1 and TRBJ2-7; tentative D call: TRBD1 (5 bases). With 2 bases removed from V and 6 bases from J, the gap between germline ends came to 17 bases. The CDR3 runs 15 residues. Per the germline V gene, CDR1 is MNHNS and CDR2 is SASEGT. The CDR3 is CASSERQSQGSEQYF. The DNA for the CDR3 is TGTGCCAGCAGTGAACGGCAAAGTCAGGGATCCGAGCAGTACTTC.

The chain couples TRBV6-1 to TRBJ2-5; perhaps TRBD2 as D (7 bases). CDR3 size: 15 residues. V was trimmed by 2 bases and J by 5 bases, leaving 15 bases between them. Germline CDR1 MNHNS, CDR2 SASEGT. CDR3 residues: CASSEFRGARETQYF. In DNA, the CDR3 is TGTGCCAGCAGTGAATTTCGGGGGGCGCGGGAGACCCAGTACTTC.

The CDR3 coding sequence is TGTGCCAGCAGCTTAGCTTTCCACCCGGCAGATACGCAGTATTTT. Its protein is CASSLAFHPADTQYF. J is TRBJ2-3 and V is TRBV7-2; D ambiguous. This CDR3 contains 15 residues. V was pared by 0 bases and J by 4 bases, with 11 bases between. The V gene's germline CDR1 is SGHTA and CDR2 FQGNSA.

This clone turned up a few times. In the same sample, other DNA sequences code for this CDR3. This chain links TRBV5-1 with TRBJ1-1; 8 bases line up with TRBD1. The germline gives CDR1 SGHRS, CDR2 YFSETQ. This CDR3 has 14 residues. V was clipped by 0 bases and J by 3 bases; unmatched bases: 1. This CDR3 reads CASSLAGGYTEAFF. The CDR3 DNA reads TGCGCCAGCAGCTTGGCAGGGGGCTACACTGAAGCTTTCTTT.

The rearrangement joins TRBV18 to TRBJ1-2; 12 positions match TRBD1. CDR1 and CDR2 from the germline V gene are KGHSH and LQKENI. Germline trimming cut 3 bases from V and 4 bases from J; bases unmatched to any gene: 6. CDR3 length: 16 amino acids. CDR3 bases: TGTGCCAGCTCACCCTCCGGGACAGGGGGCATCTATGGCTACACCTTC. Translation gives CASSPSGTGGIYGYTF.

The chain carries TRBV4-3 and TRBJ2-7; TRBD2 might be the D (5 bases). V lost 4 bases to trimming and J lost 0 bases, with 13 bases between them. CDR1 LGHNA and CDR2 YSLEER come from the germline V gene. There are 15 residues in the CDR3. CDR3 amino acids: CASSPGVASSYEQYF. The CDR3 nucleotides read TGCGCCAGCAGCCCCGGCGTAGCGTCCTCCTACGAGCAGTACTTC.

The rearrangement uses TRBV18 and TRBJ2-1, with 9 nucleotides matching TRBD1. This CDR3 contains 15 residues. The germline V gene encodes CDR1 KGHSH and CDR2 LQKENI. Trimming cost V 2 bases and J 5 bases; bases outside gene matches: 4. CDR3 DNA sequence: TGTGCCAGCTCACCAGCAGGGACAGGGAACAATGAGCAGTTCTTC. Translating gives CASSPAGTGNNEQFF.

J is TRBJ2-2 and V is TRBV5-1; 9 nucleotides line up with TRBD1. The CDR3 has 15 residues. Germline CDR1 and CDR2: SGHRS and YFSETQ. V lost 0 bases to trimming and J lost 8 bases; unmatched junction nucleotides: 5. In nucleotides, the CDR3 is TGCGCCAGCAGCTTGGAAACAGGGGGCTTGGGGGAGCTGTTTTTT. It encodes CASSLETGGLGELFF. The full variable domain, completed using reference TRBV5-1 and TRBJ2-2, is KAGVTQTPRYLIKTRGQQVTLSCSPISGHRSVSWYQQTPGQGLQFLFEYFSETQRNKGNFPGRFSGRQFSNSRSEMNVSTLELGDSALYLCASSLETGGLGELFFGEGSRLTVL.

The rearrangement joins TRBV7-8 to TRBJ2-4, with 11 bases identical to TRBD2. From germline, CDR1 is SGHVS and CDR2 FQNEAQ. Trimming removed 5 bases from V and 5 bases from J; junction bases left unmatched: 8. This CDR3 spans 16 amino acids. The CDR3 protein is CASSPTSGNGENIQYF. Here the CDR3 DNA reads TGTGCCAGCAGCCCGACTAGCGGGAACGGTGAAAACATTCAGTACTTC. Full variable domain (remainder filled in from reference TRBV7-8 and TRBJ2-4): GAGVSQSPRYKVAKRGQDVALRCDPISGHVSLFWYQQALGQGPEFLTYFQNEAQLDKSGLPSDRFFAERPEGSVSTLKIQRTQQEDSAVYLCASSPTSGNGENIQYFGAGTRLSVL.

V and J are TRBV7-2 and TRBJ2-3; TRBD1 might be the D (5 bases). V was shortened by 5 bases and J by 7 bases, with 19 bases between the two germline ends. Germline assignment: CDR1 SGHTA and CDR2 FQGNSA. The CDR3 has 15 residues. The CDR3 protein is CASSPNRAGMNTQYF. CDR3 in DNA: TGTGCCAGCAGCCCAAACCGGGCAGGGATGAATACGCAGTATTTT.

V is TRBV11-1 and J is TRBJ1-1; D call uncertain. Germline V gives CDR1 SGHAT, CDR2 FQDESV (reference sequence). This CDR3 region has 17 residues. The V end lost 0 bases, the J end lost 3 bases, and 17 bases lay between the germline ends. The CDR3 coding sequence is TGTGCCAGCAGCTTAGCAACCCCCTCTTTCGAGTACACTGAAGCTTTCTTT. Protein: CASSLATPSFEYTEAFF.

The gene calls are TRBV30 and TRBJ1-6; D perhaps matches TRBD1 (5 bases). This CDR3 spans 13 amino acids. Germline V gives CDR1 GTSNPN, CDR2 SVGIG (reference sequence). With 4 bases removed from V and 10 bases from J, the gap between germline ends came to 14 bases. The CDR3: CAWNGQIGSPLHF. Written as DNA, the CDR3 is TGTGCCTGGAACGGACAAATCGGCTCACCCCTCCACTTT.

The CDR3 DNA reads TGTGCCAGCAGTCCTAAAAAACCGGGACAGCCCTACGAGCAGTACTTC. Its protein is CASSPKKPGQPYEQYF. The V gene is TRBV6-6, the J gene TRBJ2-7, with TRBD1 identical over 7 bases. V lost 5 bases, J lost 2 bases, and 12 bases stayed unmatched. CDR1 and CDR2 from the germline V gene are MNHNY and SVGAGI (reference sequence). The CDR3 extends over 16 amino acids.

The gene calls are TRBV5-1 and TRBJ1-6; TRBD1 matches 9 bases. CDR3 length equals 15 residues. CDR1 is SGHRS, CDR2 YFSETQ, per germline. J was trimmed by 10 bases and V by 1 base; bases with no gene match: 6. This CDR3 reads CASSLSGTGRSPLHF. The CDR3 nucleotides read TGCGCCAGCAGCTTGTCCGGGACAGGGCGCTCACCCCTCCACTTT.

V and J are TRBV7-9 and TRBJ1-5; 9 positions agree with TRBD1. V was pared by 5 bases and J by 1 base, with 0 bases of the junction left unmatched. CDR3 size: 14 residues. Germline loops: CDR1 SEHNR, CDR2 FQNEAQ (reference sequence). The CDR3 nucleotides are TGTGCCAGCAGCGGGACAGGGAGCAATCAGCCCCAGCATTTT. Its protein product is CASSGTGSNQPQHF.

V and J are TRBV28 and TRBJ2-3, with 12 bases fitting TRBD2. Per germline, CDR1 MDHEN and CDR2 SYDVKM. This CDR3 contains 14 residues. V shed 6 bases and J 6 bases; nucleotides not matched to a gene: 4. This CDR3 reads CASRTSGRVDTQYF. CDR3 DNA sequence: TGTGCCAGCAGGACTAGCGGGAGAGTGGATACGCAGTATTTT. The variable domain in full, completed from reference TRBV28 and TRBJ2-3, reads DVKVTQSSRYLVKRTGEKVFLECVQDMDHENMFWYRQDPGLGLRLIYFSYDVKMKEKGDIPEGYSVSREKKERFSLILESASTNQTSMYLCASRTSGRVDTQYFGPGTRLTVL.

The chain uses TRBV6-6 and TRBJ2-1, with 10 positions matching TRBD1. V was clipped by 5 bases and J by 0 bases; unmatched bases: 4. The CDR3 runs to 16 residues. Germline lookup yields CDR1 MNHNY and CDR2 SVGAGI (reference sequence). This CDR3 reads CASSLRTGGSYNEQFF. The CDR3 DNA follows: TGTGCCAGCAGTCTCCGGACAGGGGGCTCCTACAATGAGCAGTTCTTC.

V gene TRBV5-1 combines with J gene TRBJ2-7, with 7 bases fitting TRBD1. The CDR3 contains 14 residues. Unmatched junction bases numbered 11, after V lost 2 bases and J lost 9 bases. CDR1 and CDR2 (germline): SGHRS, YFSETQ. The CDR3 here is CASSLPGTASPQYF. DNA of the CDR3: TGCGCCAGCAGCTTACCCGGGACAGCTTCACCGCAGTACTTC.

This chain links TRBV7-2 with TRBJ1-5; unclear D gene. The CDR3 spans 15 residues. Trimming took off 0 bases at V and 2 bases at J, with 8 bases between the two ends. Germline V CDR1 and CDR2: SGHTA, FQGNSA. CDR3 DNA sequence: TGTGCCAGCAGCTTAGCGTTGCAGGGCAATCAGCCCCAGCATTTT. This sequence encodes CASSLALQGNQPQHF.

The gene calls are TRBV11-2 and TRBJ2-1; 12 bases are shared with TRBD2. The CDR3 sequence is 16 residues long. V shed 3 bases, J shed 8 bases, and the junction held 8 bases outside the gene matches. Germline-derived CDR1 and CDR2 are SGHAT and FQNNGV. The CDR3 region has the DNA TGTGCCAGCAGCTTCGTGACTAGCGGGAGATATCATGAGCAGTTCTTC. This sequence encodes CASSFVTSGRYHEQFF.

This clone appeared once. V gene TRBV7-9 combines with J gene TRBJ2-5, with 9 bases matching TRBD2. This CDR3 contains 16 residues. Looked up from germline, CDR1 is SEHNR and CDR2 is FQNEAQ (reference sequence). J lost 5 bases, V lost 5 bases, and 12 bases had no gene match. The CDR3 DNA reads TGTGCCAGCAGCCCCCGGGGTAGCGGGAGTGGGGAGACCCAGTACTTC. Its protein is CASSPRGSGSGETQYF.

The table lists this clone with a count of one. The rearrangement joins TRBV7-9 to TRBJ1-2; 11 bases agree with TRBD1. The V segment lost 0 bases and the J segment 8 bases; nucleotides outside the gene matches: 5. Germline-derived CDR1 and CDR2 are SEHNR and FQNEAQ (reference sequence). CDR3 length: 15 amino acids. CDR3 coding DNA: TGTGCCAGCAGCTTAGCGGACAGGGGGCGAAGAGGCTACACCTTC. Translation gives CASSLADRGRRGYTF.

V is TRBV28 and J is TRBJ2-1, with TRBD2 matching over 16 bases. CDR1 and CDR2 (germline): MDHEN, SYDVKM. The CDR3 length is 16 residues. V was pared by 5 bases and J by 10 bases, with 8 bases of the junction left unmatched. CDR3 amino acids: CASSLGLAGGPGEQFF. CDR3 in DNA: TGTGCCAGCAGTCTGGGACTAGCGGGAGGGCCGGGCGAGCAGTTCTTC.

The V call is TRBV19, the J call TRBJ2-1; maybe TRBD2 (6 bases). V lost 1 base to trimming and J lost 7 bases, with 8 bases between them. Germline V gives CDR1 LNHDA, CDR2 SQIVND (reference sequence). The CDR3 is 13 residues long. The CDR3 nucleotides read TGTGCCAGTAGTATAGGCGGGGATAATGAGCAGTTCTTC. Translated, it gives CASSIGGDNEQFF.

The chain combines TRBV30 with TRBJ1-5, with TRBD1 matching over 7 bases. CDR1 is GTSNPN and CDR2 is SVGIG in the germline V gene (reference sequence). This CDR3 comprises 13 residues. With 2 bases clipped from V and 6 bases from J, the junction kept 4 bases outside the gene matches. The CDR3: CAWSRQGVQPQHF. Here the CDR3 DNA reads TGTGCCTGGAGTCGGCAGGGGGTTCAGCCCCAGCATTTT. The entire variable domain, with the rest obtained from reference TRBV30 and TRBJ1-5, is as follows: SQTIHQWPATLVQPVGSPLSLECTVEGTSNPNLYWYRQAAGRGLQLLFYSVGIGQISSEVPQNLSASRPQDRQFILSSKKLLLSDSGFYLCAWSRQGVQPQHFGDGTRLSIL.